The T cell receptor (beta chain) described here comes from a study of tumor-infiltrating lymphocytes in primary liver carcinoma. As for this clonotype: A junction boundary mismatches the germline segment, possibly from a read error.

Scientists recovered RNA and DNA together from about 21-30 mg of unsorted bulk tissue. TCR beta cDNA was reverse-transcribed from approximately 0.45 ug of total RNA. The reaction used a constant-region primer and ProtoScript II reverse transcriptase. Three rounds of nested multiplex PCR with slightly modified ARM-PCR produced TCR beta libraries. TCRdb called the multiplex PCR reads again in MiXCR, with one record for every CDR3 protein. Of around 120,000 distinct CDR3 sequences in the sample, around 70% were seen once. The sample comprised tumor-adjacent normal liver tissue. This receptor was taken from a woman between 55 and 75 years old with primary liver carcinoma and hepatitis B virus infection.

The CDR3 reads CVSSPAVSGGGYTF. The CDR3 DNA sequence: TGTGTCAGCAGCCCGGCAGTTAGCGGCGGTGGCTACACCTTC. The gene calls are TRBV12-3 or TRBV12-4 and TRBJ1-2, with D unresolved. This CDR3 contains 14 residues.